This passage covers 20 T cell receptor beta chains from one sample sequenced in a study of blood T cell repertoires in COVID-19. The protocol was immunoSEQ multiplex PCR, while the TCRdb copy is restricted to in-frame clones and leaves out a portion. Among more than 200,000 clones listed, about 87% were seen once. Sequenced: PBMCs or T cells enriched from blood (not recorded which). These receptors were taken from a woman aged 50 to 60 who had recovered from COVID-19.

This clone came up once. This rearrangement joins TRBV7-8 to TRBJ1-1; D might be TRBD1 (6 bases). Trimming shortened V by 2 bases and J by 4 bases, and 14 bases separated the two germline ends. Germline-derived CDR1 and CDR2 are SGHVS and FQNEAQ. The CDR3 has 15 residues. The CDR3 region has the DNA TGTGCCAGCAGCTTAATGGGGGGGCGGACCACTGAAGCTTTCTTT. This encodes CASSLMGGRTTEAFF. The full variable domain, completed using reference TRBV7-8 and TRBJ1-1, is GAGVSQSPRYKVAKRGQDVALRCDPISGHVSLFWYQQALGQGPEFLTYFQNEAQLDKSGLPSDRFFAERPEGSVSTLKIQRTQQEDSAVYLCASSLMGGRTTEAFFGQGTRLTVV.

The J gene is TRBJ1-1, the V gene TRBV7-2; 9 bases align to TRBD1. V lost 4 bases to trimming and J lost 1 base; unmatched junction nucleotides: 10. The V gene's germline CDR1 is SGHTA and CDR2 FQGNSA. The CDR3 has 17 amino acids. The CDR3 spells CASSSSRDRAKNTEAFF. For the CDR3, the DNA is TGTGCCAGCAGCTCCTCAAGGGACAGGGCCAAGAACACTGAAGCTTTCTTT.

The chain carries TRBV2 and TRBJ1-5; TRBD1 is a possible D gene (5 bases). Between the trimmed V and J ends, which lost 2 bases and 5 bases, there was a span of 10 bases. This CDR3 has 14 residues. Germline loops: CDR1 SNHLY, CDR2 FYNNEI. CDR3 sequence reads: CASSEFLRDQPQHF. The CDR3 bases are TGTGCCAGCAGTGAATTTCTCAGGGATCAGCCCCAGCATTTT.

The chain links TRBV18 to TRBJ1-1; possibly TRBD1 for D (5 bases). V dropped 0 bases and J dropped 3 bases, with 14 bases sitting between them. CDR3 length equals 16 residues. Germline CDR1 is KGHSH and CDR2 is LQKENI. The CDR3 DNA sequence: TGTGCCAGCTCACCACCGTTTTCGACGGGGGACACTGAAGCTTTCTTT. Amino acid sequence: CASSPPFSTGDTEAFF.

A few counts support this clone. V is TRBV12-3 or TRBV12-4 and J is TRBJ2-1; weak D call: TRBD2 (6 bases). The CDR3 extends over 13 amino acids. V was cut by 3 bases and J by 12 bases, with 15 bases left in between. The CDR3 sequence is CASSFHETGGQFF. CDR3 DNA sequence: TGTGCCAGCAGTTTTCACGAGACCGGGGGGCAGTTCTTC.

The V gene is TRBV20-1, the J gene TRBJ1-5; maybe TRBD1 (5 bases). This CDR3 is 13 amino acids long. Germline CDR1 is DFQATT and CDR2 is SNEGSKA (reference sequence). Trimming shortened V by 3 bases and J by 0 bases, and 6 bases separated the two germline ends. CDR3 in DNA: TGCAGTGCTAGTGACAGTAGCAATCAGCCCCAGCATTTT. Its translation: CSASDSSNQPQHF.

The chain has TRBV20-1 and TRBJ2-7, with 9 nucleotides matching TRBD2. Losses at the gene ends were 3 bases for V and 6 bases for J; bases not matched to a gene: 9. CDR1 DFQATT and CDR2 SNEGSKA come from the germline V gene (reference sequence). This CDR3 spans 14 amino acids. The CDR3 sequence is CSASRREGIGEQYF. The CDR3 DNA sequence: TGCAGTGCTAGTAGGCGGGAGGGCATCGGCGAGCAGTACTTC.

The V gene is TRBV4-2, the J gene TRBJ2-1; D gene uncertain. V was shortened by 1 base and J by 6 bases, with 7 bases between the two germline ends. CDR3 length: 13 amino acids. Per germline, CDR1 LGHNA and CDR2 YNFKEQ. As DNA, the CDR3 is TGTGCCAGCAGCCAAGTGCTACTCAATGAGCAGTTCTTC. This encodes CASSQVLLNEQFF.

The chain joins TRBV10-3 to TRBJ1-2, with D perhaps TRBD1 (5 bases). CDR3 size: 14 residues. Germline CDR1 and CDR2: ENHRY and SYGVKD. Trimming pared 0 bases from V and 4 bases from J, leaving 9 bases between. CDR3 DNA: TGTGCCATCAGTGAGTCGGAGGGGTCCTATGGCTACACCTTC. It translates to CAISESEGSYGYTF.

The V gene is TRBV2, the J gene TRBJ1-2; 8 nucleotides agree with TRBD1. Germline CDR1 is SNHLY and CDR2 is FYNNEI. This CDR3 has 14 residues. Trimming at V came to 4 bases and at J to 4 bases, leaving 5 bases not matched to a gene. CDR3 amino acids: CASSAGTGSYGYTF. In DNA, the CDR3 is TGTGCCAGCAGTGCCGGGACAGGAAGCTATGGCTACACCTTC.

The gene calls are TRBV7-3 and TRBJ2-1, with 11 bases aligning to TRBD2. Losses at the gene ends were 7 bases for V and 0 bases for J; bases not matched to a gene: 8. The germline CDR1 and CDR2 sequences are SGHTA and FQGTGA. This CDR3 has 17 amino acids. The CDR3 DNA reads as TGTGCCAGCACCTCAGGGACTAGCGGTAGCTCCTACAATGAGCAGTTCTTC. Residues: CASTSGTSGSSYNEQFF.

The chain uses TRBV19 and TRBJ1-1, with D hard to call. Trimming removed 1 base at V and 6 bases at J, with 12 bases between. Germline loops: CDR1 LNHDA, CDR2 SQIVND (reference sequence). The CDR3 is 14 residues long. CDR3 sequence (DNA): TGTGCCAGTAGTATAGGCCCGGCGACTGCTGAAGCTTTCTTT. Translated, it gives CASSIGPATAEAFF.

This chain joins TRBV30 and TRBJ2-1; a possible D gene is TRBD1 (5 bases). This CDR3 spans 14 amino acids. V lost 2 bases and J lost 7, with 15 bases in between. Germline CDR1 and CDR2: GTSNPN and SVGIG (reference sequence). This CDR3 reads CAWSSLQVSNEQFF. DNA for the CDR3: TGTGCCTGGAGTAGTCTACAGGTTTCAAATGAGCAGTTCTTC. The variable domain in full, with the rest retrieved from reference TRBV30 and TRBJ2-1, is SQTIHQWPATLVQPVGSPLSLECTVEGTSNPNLYWYRQAAGRGLQLLFYSVGIGQISSEVPQNLSASRPQDRQFILSSKKLLLSDSGFYLCAWSSLQVSNEQFFGPGTRLTVL.

This sequence joins TRBV11-3 and TRBJ2-1; possible D gene TRBD2, 5 bases. Germline CDR1 reads SGHNT; CDR2 reads YENEEA. Trimming removed 1 base at V and 2 bases at J, with 15 bases between. The length of the CDR3 is 17 residues. Written as DNA, the CDR3 is TGTGCCAGCAGCTTAGGAAACGGAGGAGCAACCTACAATGAGCAGTTCTTC. Encoded protein: CASSLGNGGATYNEQFF.

The V gene is TRBV5-6, the J gene TRBJ1-1; a weak D match, TRBD1 (5 bases). The CDR3 spans 14 residues. The V gene lost 4 bases and the J gene lost 10 bases, with 20 bases spanning the gap. CDR1 SGHDT and CDR2 YYEEEE come from the germline V gene. The CDR3 DNA reads TGTGCCAGCAGCCATGGGGATCGGGGGACGCGAGCTTTCTTT. Encoded protein: CASSHGDRGTRAFF.

The genes are TRBV5-4 and TRBJ2-5; TRBD2 matches at 7 bases. This CDR3 contains 17 residues. Germline CDR1 SGHNT, CDR2 YYREEE (reference sequence). J lost 3 bases, V lost 3 bases, and 14 bases had no gene match. CDR3 in amino acids: CASSSWSGKIFEETQYF. The CDR3 DNA sequence: TGTGCCAGCAGCTCCTGGAGCGGGAAGATCTTTGAAGAGACCCAGTACTTC.

The genes are TRBV11-2 and TRBJ2-7; TRBD2 matches 7 bases. The CDR3 extends over 13 amino acids. The V gene's germline CDR1 is SGHAT and CDR2 FQNNGV. V lost 8 bases, J lost 6 bases, and 10 bases stayed unmatched. In DNA, the CDR3 is TGTGCCAGCTTAGGACTAGTGCCGGGCGAGCAGTACTTC. Its protein is CASLGLVPGEQYF.

The chain links TRBV19 to TRBJ1-5, with TRBD1 matching 11 bases. J was trimmed by 4 bases and V by 7 bases; bases with no gene match: 6. Germline-derived CDR1 and CDR2 are LNHDA and SQIVND (reference sequence). The CDR3 sequence is 15 residues long. The CDR3 sequence: CASTYGQGANQPQHF. In nucleotides, the CDR3 is TGTGCCAGTACCTACGGACAGGGGGCGAATCAGCCCCAGCATTTT.

This clone was observed a handful of times. This chain uses TRBV7-9 with TRBJ1-1; 8 bases fit TRBD1. V gave up 4 bases and J gave up 1 base; unmatched junction bases: 5. This CDR3 contains 15 residues. The germline CDR1 and CDR2 sequences are SEHNR and FQNEAQ (reference sequence). Here the CDR3 DNA reads TGTGCCAGCAGCTCGACTGGGACAGGGAACACTGAAGCTTTCTTT. Its translation: CASSSTGTGNTEAFF.

As for this clone: The sample contains more than one DNA sequence encoding this CDR3. The chain links TRBV18 to TRBJ1-5, with D possibly TRBD1 on 5 matching bases. Per the germline V gene, CDR1 is KGHSH and CDR2 is LQKENI. Trimming took off 2 bases at V and 4 bases at J, with 6 bases between the two ends. The CDR3 runs to 13 residues. The DNA of the CDR3 is TGTGCCAGCTCACCAGGGGGGAATCAGCCCCAGCATTTT. It yields the protein CASSPGGNQPQHF.